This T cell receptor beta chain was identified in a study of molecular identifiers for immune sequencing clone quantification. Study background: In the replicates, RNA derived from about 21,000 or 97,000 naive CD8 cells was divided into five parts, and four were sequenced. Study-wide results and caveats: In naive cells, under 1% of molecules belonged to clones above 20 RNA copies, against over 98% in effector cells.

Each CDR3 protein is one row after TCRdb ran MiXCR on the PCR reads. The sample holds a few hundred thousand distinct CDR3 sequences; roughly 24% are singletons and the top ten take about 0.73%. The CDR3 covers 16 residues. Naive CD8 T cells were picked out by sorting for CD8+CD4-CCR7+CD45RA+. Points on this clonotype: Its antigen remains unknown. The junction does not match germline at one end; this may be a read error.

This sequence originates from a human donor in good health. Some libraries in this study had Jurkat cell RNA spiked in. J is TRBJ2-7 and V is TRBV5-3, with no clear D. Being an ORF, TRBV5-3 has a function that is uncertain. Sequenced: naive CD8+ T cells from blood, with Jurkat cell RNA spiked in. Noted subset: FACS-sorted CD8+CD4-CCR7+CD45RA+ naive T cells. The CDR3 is CASSLRPQKGTYGQYF. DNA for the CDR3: TGTGCCAGCAGCTTACGGCCGCAGAAGGGAACCTACGGGCAGTACTTC.